What follows are 5 T cell receptor beta chains derived from one specimen sequenced in a study of cytomegalovirus exposure and HLA in healthy donors. 13 Jbeta primers and 60 Vbeta primers were used for the PCR. Sequencing used immunoSEQ multiplex PCR; TCRdb keeps in-frame clones, though not all of them. The sample contains 63,000 or so clones, around 75% of which appear only once. Sequences were obtained from PBMCs. These receptors all come from a woman in her 30s in good health and CMV-seropositive.

The chain is built from TRBV2 and TRBJ2-7; tentative D call: TRBD1 (6 bases). This CDR3 region has 14 residues. CDR1 and CDR2 (germline): SNHLY, FYNNEI. Trimming pared 4 bases from V and 1 base from J, leaving 11 bases between. The CDR3 DNA reads TGTGCCAGCAGTGCACAGGGCCCGTCCTACGAGCAGTACTTC. Encoded protein: CASSAQGPSYEQYF.

CDR3 DNA sequence: TGTGCCAGCAGTAACAACTACGAGCAGTACTTC. Amino acids: CASSNNYEQYF. The V gene is TRBV2, the J gene TRBJ2-7; D not resolved. V was pared by 5 bases and J by 3 bases, with 5 bases between. This CDR3 comprises 11 residues. Per germline, CDR1 SNHLY and CDR2 FYNNEI.

The chain has TRBV25-1 and TRBJ2-7, with 7 nucleotides matching TRBD1. Germline CDR1 is MGHDK and CDR2 is SYGVNS. V dropped 6 bases and J dropped 0; count of bases not matched to a gene: 8. The CDR3 is 15 amino acids. CDR3 region: CASRERGQSSYEQYF. DNA for the CDR3: TGTGCCAGCAGAGAGAGGGGGCAGAGCTCCTACGAGCAGTACTTC.

V and J are TRBV5-6 and TRBJ1-1; 8 nucleotides align to TRBD1. The CDR3 sequence is 14 residues long. Per germline, CDR1 SGHDT and CDR2 YYEEEE. V gave up 4 bases and J gave up 6 bases; unmatched junction bases: 8. The DNA of the CDR3 is TGTGCCAGCAGCCCGGACAGGGTCTACGCTGAAGCTTTCTTT. It specifies CASSPDRVYAEAFF.

This clone was observed once. This chain joins TRBV4-1 and TRBJ1-2; 12 positions agree with TRBD1. The CDR3 contains 15 residues. V was clipped by 4 bases and J by 8 bases; unmatched bases: 8. The V gene's germline CDR1 is MGHRA and CDR2 YSYEKL. The CDR3 DNA reads as TGCGCCAGCAGCCGGGGGACAGGGGGCGCCGGGGGCTACACCTTC. Translated: CASSRGTGGAGGYTF.